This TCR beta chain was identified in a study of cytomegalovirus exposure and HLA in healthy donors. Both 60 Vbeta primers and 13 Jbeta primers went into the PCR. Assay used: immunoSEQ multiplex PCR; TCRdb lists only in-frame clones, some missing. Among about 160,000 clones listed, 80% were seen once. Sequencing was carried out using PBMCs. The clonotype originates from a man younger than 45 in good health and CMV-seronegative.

The CDR3 here is CASSPGGRGNTEAFF. CDR3 coding DNA: TGTGCCAGCAGTCCCGGGGGTAGAGGCAACACTGAAGCTTTCTTT. The chain carries TRBV5-6 and TRBJ1-1; a weak D match, TRBD1 (5 bases). This CDR3 comprises 15 residues. V gave up 5 bases and J gave up 2 bases, with 16 bases separating them. Per the germline V gene, CDR1 is SGHDT and CDR2 is YYEEEE.